These 19 T cell receptor beta chains were sequenced from one sample in a study of blood T cell repertoires in COVID-19. This table comes from immunoSEQ multiplex PCR, and its TCRdb copy is limited to in-frame clones, with some not included. The sample has tens of thousands of clones; just under 90% are singletons. Sequences were obtained from peripheral blood. Every receptor here comes from an older man with active or convalescent COVID-19.

The chain recombines TRBV5-1 with TRBJ2-4; D possibly corresponds to TRBD1 (5 bases). Trimming took off 5 bases at V and 7 bases at J, with 13 bases between the two ends. Germline CDR1 is SGHRS and CDR2 is YFSETQ. The CDR3 is 13 amino acids. The CDR3 region is CASSPGSTNIQYF. As DNA, the CDR3 is TGCGCCAGCAGTCCAGGGTCCACCAACATTCAGTACTTC.

The J gene is TRBJ2-3, the V gene TRBV19; perhaps TRBD1 as D (6 bases). The V gene's germline CDR1 is LNHDA and CDR2 SQIVND (reference sequence). CDR3 length equals 14 residues. The V end was cut by 5 bases, the J end by 0 bases, with 9 bases between. The CDR3 region is CASSRQASTDTQYF. CDR3 nucleotide sequence: TGTGCCAGTAGTCGACAGGCGAGCACAGATACGCAGTATTTT. Variable domain in full (rest from reference TRBV19 and TRBJ2-3): DGGITQSPKYLFRKEGQNVTLSCEQNLNHDAMYWYRQDPGQGLRLIYYSQIVNDFQKGDIAEGYSVSREKKESFPLTVTSAQKNPTAFYLCASSRQASTDTQYFGPGTRLTVL.

The chain uses TRBV28 and TRBJ2-1, with a possible D match to TRBD2 (6 bases). The CDR3 totals 16 residues. Germline V lookup: CDR1 MDHEN, CDR2 SYDVKM. Trimming took 5 bases from V and 2 from J, leaving 16 bases between them. The CDR3 sequence is CASSPTRAGTYNEQFF. The CDR3 nucleotides are TGTGCCAGCAGTCCTACTAGGGCGGGAACCTACAATGAGCAGTTCTTC.

V gene TRBV25-1 combines with J gene TRBJ1-2; D is possibly TRBD1 (5 bases). Germline V gene lookup returns CDR1 MGHDK and CDR2 SYGVNS. CDR3 length equals 16 residues. Trimming stripped 4 bases from V and 4 bases from J, with 19 bases between. Written as DNA, the CDR3 is TGTGCCAGCAGTGTAGGCACGGGTCAGGGAGGCTATGGCTACACCTTC. This translates into CASSVGTGQGGYGYTF.

V and J are TRBV6-2 or TRBV6-3 and TRBJ2-3; TRBD2 matches 10 bases. This CDR3 has 15 amino acids. The V and J ends lost 4 bases and 0 bases, in that order; junction bases with no gene match: 1. The germline CDR1 and CDR2 sequences are MNHEY and SVGEGT. The CDR3 region has the DNA TGTGCCAGCAGTTCACTAGCGGGGAGCACAGATACGCAGTATTTT. Translated, it gives CASSSLAGSTDTQYF.

This clone was observed once. The V gene is TRBV10-3, the J gene TRBJ1-1; 9 bases map to TRBD1. V lost 5 bases, J lost 0 bases, and 4 bases stayed unmatched. CDR1 and CDR2 from the germline V gene are ENHRY and SYGVKD. CDR3 length: 15 residues. CDR3 DNA: TGTGCCATCAGTATACAGGGGGCGATGAACACTGAAGCTTTCTTT. It translates to CAISIQGAMNTEAFF.

The V gene is TRBV6-2 or TRBV6-3, the J gene TRBJ2-3, with 14 bases lining up with TRBD2. Germline V CDR1 and CDR2: MNHEY, SVGEGT. V shed 5 bases, J shed 4 bases, and the junction held 5 bases outside the gene matches. CDR3 length: 16 residues. Here the CDR3 DNA reads TGTGCCAGCAGTCGGGGACTAGCGGGGGAGGCAGATACGCAGTATTTT. It translates to CASSRGLAGEADTQYF.

CDR3 loop: CASSQDHLRRSRTEAFF. The CDR3 nucleotides are TGTGCCAGCAGCCAAGATCACCTAAGGAGGTCGCGCACTGAAGCTTTCTTT. V and J are TRBV3-1 (or the pseudogene TRBV3-2) and TRBJ1-1, with D unclear. Trimming removed 0 bases from V and 4 bases from J, with 18 bases in between. In germline, CDR1 is LGHDT, CDR2 YNNKEL (reference sequence). CDR3 length: 17 amino acids.

The chain couples TRBV5-1 to TRBJ1-2; maybe TRBD1 (6 bases). Germline V gives CDR1 SGHRS, CDR2 YFSETQ. V lost 4 bases to trimming and J lost 8 bases, with 15 bases between them. This CDR3 comprises 13 residues. CDR3 coding DNA: TGCGCCAGCAGCGGGACATCTACGCGGGGCTACACCTTC. Translation gives CASSGTSTRGYTF.

The CDR3 is CASSSGLAGGGVNEQFF. The CDR3 DNA follows: TGTGCCAGCAGCTCAGGACTAGCGGGTGGGGGCGTGAATGAGCAGTTCTTC. This sequence joins TRBV11-2 and TRBJ2-1; 11 nucleotides match TRBD2. Germline CDR1 reads SGHAT; CDR2 reads FQNNGV. The V gene end was trimmed by 4 bases and the J gene end by 7 bases; junction bases not matched to a gene: 12. This CDR3 has 17 amino acids.

This clone was detected once. This chain connects TRBV29-1 to TRBJ2-7, with D possibly matching TRBD2 (6 bases). The CDR3 spans 12 residues. Trimming removed 4 bases at V and 2 bases at J, with 9 bases between. Germline assignment: CDR1 SQVTM and CDR2 ANQGSEA. CDR3 sequence (DNA): TGCAGCGTTGTCGCGGGGACCTACGAGCAGTACTTC. Translation: CSVVAGTYEQYF.

The V and J genes are TRBV25-1 and TRBJ1-1; D perhaps matches TRBD1 (6 bases). Germline values: CDR1 MGHDK, CDR2 SYGVNS. CDR3 length: 14 residues. Trimming stripped 3 bases from V and 0 bases from J, with 8 bases between. CDR3 nucleotides: TGTGCCAGCAGTGACGGACAGTTGAACACTGAAGCTTTCTTT. Its translation is CASSDGQLNTEAFF.

The J gene is TRBJ2-1, the V gene TRBV19, with 11 positions matching TRBD1. CDR1 and CDR2 from the germline V gene are LNHDA and SQIVND (reference sequence). This CDR3 comprises 15 residues. The ends lost 2 bases at V and 7 bases at J; junction bases unmatched: 4. The CDR3: CASSIWGTGGNEQFF. The CDR3 DNA is TGTGCCAGTAGTATATGGGGGACAGGGGGGAATGAGCAGTTCTTC. Variable domain in full (rest from reference TRBV19 and TRBJ2-1): DGGITQSPKYLFRKEGQNVTLSCEQNLNHDAMYWYRQDPGQGLRLIYYSQIVNDFQKGDIAEGYSVSREKKESFPLTVTSAQKNPTAFYLCASSIWGTGGNEQFFGPGTRLTVL.

The J gene is TRBJ2-5, the V gene TRBV20-1, with a weak D call TRBD2 (6 bases). This CDR3 has 11 amino acids. Per germline, CDR1 DFQATT and CDR2 SNEGSKA (reference sequence). Trimming took off 6 bases at V and 13 bases at J, with 18 bases between the two ends. For the CDR3, the DNA is TGCAGTGCCTCGGGACTTAGCGCGCTGTACTTC. Translation: CSASGLSALYF.

This clone came up once. The chain uses TRBV28 and TRBJ1-5; 7 nucleotides align to TRBD1. CDR1 and CDR2 from the germline V gene are MDHEN and SYDVKM. V dropped 6 bases and J dropped 3; count of bases not matched to a gene: 11. The CDR3 extends over 16 amino acids. CDR3 region: CASSSGQVVNNQPQHF. CDR3 bases: TGTGCCAGCAGCTCCGGACAGGTTGTGAACAATCAGCCCCAGCATTTT. Full variable domain (remainder filled in from reference TRBV28 and TRBJ1-5): DVKVTQSSRYLVKRTGEKVFLECVQDMDHENMFWYRQDPGLGLRLIYFSYDVKMKEKGDIPEGYSVSREKKERFSLILESASTNQTSMYLCASSSGQVVNNQPQHFGDGTRLSIL.

The chain uses TRBV5-1 and TRBJ1-2, with a tentative D call TRBD1 (5 bases). The V gene lost 4 bases and the J gene lost 2 bases, with 15 bases spanning the gap. This CDR3 is 15 amino acids long. Germline V gives CDR1 SGHRS, CDR2 YFSETQ. The CDR3 is CASSLLLTANYGYTF. The CDR3 coding sequence is TGCGCCAGCAGCCTTCTACTGACAGCCAACTATGGCTACACCTTC.

In this sample, this clone turned up once. The chain uses TRBV4-1 and TRBJ1-2; TRBD1 agrees at 8 bases. The CDR3 runs 17 residues. V trimming: 2 bases; J trimming: 4 bases; junction bases outside the gene matches: 12. The germline gives CDR1 MGHRA, CDR2 YSYEKL. In DNA form, the CDR3 reads TGCGCCAGCAGCCAAAGGCAGGGGGCTTCTTTCCTCTATGGCTACACCTTC. This sequence encodes CASSQRQGASFLYGYTF.

This clone was counted a single time. The chain uses TRBV25-1 and TRBJ1-3; 8 nucleotides agree with TRBD1. CDR1 is MGHDK, CDR2 SYGVNS, per germline. The CDR3 extends over 15 amino acids. The V and J ends lost 5 bases and 4 bases, in that order; junction bases with no gene match: 7. For the CDR3, the DNA is TGTGCCAGCAGTTCTGCAGGGGGCGAAGGAAACACCATATATTTT. It yields the protein CASSSAGGEGNTIYF.

The rearrangement joins TRBV28 to TRBJ1-5; D unclear. The CDR3 extends over 16 amino acids. Trimming removed 2 bases from V and 0 bases from J, with 11 bases in between. The germline CDR1 and CDR2 sequences are MDHEN and SYDVKM. CDR3 sequence (DNA): TGTGCCAGCAGTTTAACGGAGGGTAATAGCAATCAGCCCCAGCATTTT. Its translation is CASSLTEGNSNQPQHF.